Detailed here is one TCR beta chain. The data derive from a study of human T cells and chemical hapten exposure. The CDR3 is 18 amino acids. V trimming: 3 bases; J trimming: 0 bases; junction bases outside the gene matches: 5. TCRdb redid the calling of the RACE reads with MiXCR, one entry per CDR3 protein. The data hold 120,000 to 150,000 distinct CDR3 sequences, with about 10% observed a single time. Time point noted: patch test 2, 6 weeks after DPC sensitization. The treatment is: therapeutic diphenylcyclopropenone sensitization with weekly scalp DPC. This chain uses TRBV12-3 or TRBV12-4 with TRBJ2-6, with TRBD1 matching 10 bases. The sequencing used whole blood, collected in connection with sensitization to the hapten diphenylcyclopropenone (DPC). This sequence originates from a woman between 45 and 60 years old with alopecia areata. Some clones in this sample may be carry-over from other donors' samples. This CDR3 is CASSLTGQGLSGANVLTF. For the CDR3, the DNA is TGTGCCAGCAGTTTGACGGGACAGGGGCTCTCTGGGGCCAACGTCCTGACTTTC.